These 32 T cell receptor beta chains came from one sample sequenced in a study of early T cells in non-severe SARS-CoV-2 infection. TCRdb independently ran MiXCR on the 5' RACE reads; one entry per CDR3 protein. The sample has 25,000 to 30,000 distinct CDR3 sequences, roughly 4.5% seen once; the top ten hold about an eighth. Sample: whole blood. The receptor set was obtained from an adult who was a healthcare worker with PCR-confirmed SARS-CoV-2 infection or an uninfected control (not recorded which).

Many counts were recorded for this clonotype. This chain connects TRBV11-2 to TRBJ2-5; unclear D gene. The germline gives CDR1 SGHAT, CDR2 FQNNGV. This CDR3 contains 15 residues. Trimming took 3 bases from V and 2 from J, leaving 13 bases between them. This chain's CDR3 is CASSFRLSKQETQYF. Here the CDR3 DNA reads TGTGCCAGCAGCTTTAGACTGAGTAAGCAAGAGACCCAGTACTTC.

The sample holds many counts of this clonotype. The chain is built from TRBV29-1 and TRBJ1-1, with 8 bases aligning to TRBD1. With V trimmed by 4 bases and J by 3 bases, 4 bases remained unmatched. CDR1 SQVTM and CDR2 ANQGSEA come from the germline V gene. This CDR3 spans 13 amino acids. In DNA form, the CDR3 reads TGCAGCGTTGTCTTGACAGGGGACACTGAAGCTTTCTTT. Translation gives CSVVLTGDTEAFF.

This clonotype has a count of ten or more. The chain couples TRBV21-1 to TRBJ2-3; the table names TRBD2, a call not compared with the DNA. TRBV21-1 is noted as a pseudogene. The length of the CDR3 is 19 residues. Here the CDR3 reads CASSAKMAGSGRSTDTQYF. CDR3 nucleotide sequence: TGTGCCAGCAGCGCAAAAATGGCGGGAAGCGGGAGAAGCACAGATACGCAGTATTTT.

The table lists this clonotype with many counts. The chain joins TRBV19 to TRBJ2-2; D may be TRBD2 (5 bases). V was pared by 4 bases and J by 0 bases, with 15 bases between. CDR1 is LNHDA and CDR2 is SQIVND in the germline V gene (reference sequence). The CDR3 totals 17 residues. The CDR3 spells CASSTLRGKANTGELFF. CDR3 nucleotide sequence: TGTGCCAGTAGTACCCTAAGAGGGAAAGCGAACACCGGGGAGCTGTTTTTT.

There are many counts of this clonotype. The chain carries TRBV10-3 and TRBJ2-1; TRBD2 matches 11 bases. This CDR3 contains 18 residues. Unmatched junction bases numbered 8, after V lost 3 bases and J lost 1 base. The germline V gene has CDR1 ENHRY and CDR2 SYGVKD. CDR3 loop: CAISDIKLAGVSYNEQFF. In nucleotides, the CDR3 is TGTGCCATCAGTGATATTAAACTAGCGGGAGTTTCCTACAATGAGCAGTTCTTC.

This clonotype was detected many times. V usage is TRBV7-9 and J usage is TRBJ2-7; TRBD2 might be the D (6 bases). The CDR3 has 16 amino acids. V gave up 1 base and J gave up 2 bases, with 15 bases separating them. Germline V gene sequence: CDR1 SEHNR, CDR2 FQNEAQ (reference sequence). For the CDR3, the DNA is TGTGCCAGCAGCTTAGTTGGAGGGGCCCCTCCCTACGAGCAGTACGTC. This gives the protein CASSLVGGAPPYEQYV.

This clonotype was recorded at least ten times. The genes are TRBV11-3 and TRBJ2-3; D gene unclear. Germline V gene sequence: CDR1 SGHNT, CDR2 YENEEA. The CDR3 is made up of 14 amino acids. V lost 0 bases, J lost 2 bases, and 6 bases lay in between. DNA of the CDR3: TGTGCCAGCAGCTTAGAGGGCGACACAGATACGCAGTATTTT. This sequence encodes CASSLEGDTDTQYF.

Many counts were recorded for this clonotype. For the CDR3, the DNA is TGTGCCAGCCATCCTAGCGGCAGGGCTCCAGAGACCCAGTACTTC. It encodes CASHPSGRAPETQYF. This rearrangement joins TRBV28 to TRBJ2-5; 7 bases line up with TRBD2. This CDR3 contains 15 residues. The V gene's germline CDR1 is MDHEN and CDR2 SYDVKM. Trimming at V came to 8 bases and at J to 4 bases, leaving 13 bases not matched to a gene.

There are many counts of this clonotype. The V gene is TRBV6-4, the J gene TRBJ2-4, with 10 nucleotides matching TRBD1. Germline CDR1 reads MRHNA; CDR2 reads SNTAGT. The CDR3 loop spans 15 amino acids. V lost 5 bases, J lost 7 bases, and 8 bases stayed unmatched. CDR3 amino acids: CASSPGTGELNIQYF. DNA of the CDR3: TGTGCCAGCAGTCCCGGGACAGGGGAGCTTAACATTCAGTACTTC.

This clonotype is medium-sized (0.01 to 0.1%). This sequence joins TRBV5-1 and TRBJ2-7; 7 nucleotides agree with TRBD2. The CDR3 length is 15 residues. Per germline, CDR1 SGHRS and CDR2 YFSETQ. J lost 0 bases, V lost 0 bases, and 3 bases had no gene match. The CDR3 region is CASSLVASGSYEQYF. The CDR3 DNA is TGCGCCAGCAGCTTGGTGGCTAGCGGCTCCTACGAGCAGTACTTC.

This clonotype occurred many times. The chain has TRBV7-9 and TRBJ2-1; TRBD2 matches 8 bases. Germline CDR1 reads SEHNR; CDR2 reads FQNEAQ (reference sequence). The CDR3 runs 21 residues. V shed 2 bases, J shed 2 bases, and the junction held 20 bases outside the gene matches. The CDR3, as DNA: TGTGCCAGCAGCTTAATTCAGGTTATTATGGGACTAGACCTCACCTACAATGAGCAGTTCTTC. Translating it yields CASSLIQVIMGLDLTYNEQFF.

There are many counts of this clonotype. The rearrangement joins TRBV15 to TRBJ2-1; possible D gene TRBD2, 5 bases. This CDR3 is built from 14 residues. Germline CDR1 and CDR2: LNHNV and YYDKDF (reference sequence). Between the trimmed V and J ends, which lost 1 base and 12 bases, there was a span of 16 bases. The CDR3 nucleotides are TGTGCCACCAGCAGAGCGGGATCTACAGTTGGGCAGTTCTTC. Protein product: CATSRAGSTVGQFF.

This clonotype was counted at least ten times. This chain links TRBV7-2 with TRBJ2-5; D not resolved. In germline, CDR1 is SGHTA, CDR2 FQGNSA. The CDR3 is 12 residues long. The V end lost 2 bases, the J end lost 9 bases, and 10 bases lay between the germline ends. For the CDR3, the DNA is TGTGCCAGCAGCTTAAGTAGGCAGGCCCAGTACTTC. Protein: CASSLSRQAQYF.

This clonotype was found many times. The rearrangement uses TRBV12-3 or TRBV12-4 and TRBJ1-5, with a possible D match to TRBD1 (5 bases). V was clipped by 2 bases and J by 3 bases, with 8 bases between them. CDR3 length: 14 amino acids. The CDR3 sequence is CASSLSGNNQPQHF. CDR3 sequence (DNA): TGTGCCAGCAGTTTATCAGGGAACAATCAGCCCCAGCATTTT.

The sample holds many counts of this clonotype. The rearrangement links TRBV5-1 to TRBJ2-2; TRBD2 aligns across 13 bases. In germline, CDR1 is SGHRS, CDR2 YFSETQ. The CDR3 runs to 19 residues. After removal of 2 bases from V and 6 bases from J, the junction contained 13 bases not matched to a gene. CDR3 region: CASSFTGLAGVGDAGELFF. The CDR3 DNA reads TGCGCCAGCAGCTTCACAGGACTAGCGGGAGTCGGGGACGCCGGGGAGCTGTTTTTT. The full variable domain, in which reference TRBV5-1 and TRBJ2-2 provide the parts outside the CDR3, is KAGVTQTPRYLIKTRGQQVTLSCSPISGHRSVSWYQQTPGQGLQFLFEYFSETQRNKGNFPGRFSGRQFSNSRSEMNVSTLELGDSALYLCASSFTGLAGVGDAGELFFGEGSRLTVL.

This clonotype was observed many times. The chain joins TRBV4-3 to TRBJ2-5; D unclear. Trimming took off 1 base at V and 5 bases at J, with 11 bases between the two ends. The CDR3 is 14 residues long. Germline V lookup: CDR1 LGHNA, CDR2 YSLEER. CDR3 residues: CASSQVASSETQYF. CDR3 nucleotide sequence: TGCGCCAGCAGCCAAGTGGCTAGTTCGGAGACCCAGTACTTC.

This clonotype was observed many times. The chain couples TRBV5-5 to TRBJ1-2; unclear D gene. Deletions cut 2 bases from V and 3 bases from J, with 17 bases between. The CDR3 has 16 residues. The germline gives CDR1 SGHKS, CDR2 YYEKEE (reference sequence). CDR3 region: CASSLIPIFPYYGYTF. The CDR3 nucleotides read TGTGCCAGCAGCTTAATACCAATTTTTCCTTACTATGGCTACACCTTC.

This clonotype was seen repeatedly, ten times or more. The chain employs TRBV27 and TRBJ2-2; 7 bases are shared with TRBD1. CDR3 size: 14 residues. Trimming took 6 bases from V and 7 from J; bases not matched to a gene: 8. CDR1 and CDR2 from the germline V gene are MNHEY and SMNVEV (reference sequence). For the CDR3, the DNA is TGTGCCAGCAGGAAAGACAGGGAGATCGGGGAGCTGTTTTTT. Its protein is CASRKDREIGELFF.

This clonotype was counted ten times or more. The chain recombines TRBV6-6 with TRBJ2-1; 11 bases are shared with TRBD2. Germline-derived CDR1 and CDR2 are MNHNY and SVGAGI (reference sequence). The CDR3 is 15 residues long. With 5 bases clipped from V and 5 bases from J, the junction kept 5 bases outside the gene matches. The CDR3 DNA follows: TGTGCCAGCAGTCCCGGGACTAGCGGCCACAATGAGCAGTTCTTC. Protein sequence: CASSPGTSGHNEQFF.

The chain joins TRBV7-2 to TRBJ2-2; possibly TRBD1 for D (6 bases). V lost 0 bases and J 5 bases, leaving 13 bases between the germline ends. Germline V gene lookup returns CDR1 SGHTA and CDR2 FQGNSA. The CDR3 consists of 16 residues. DNA for the CDR3: TGTGCCAGCAGCTTAGCCGCAGGGGCGCGTACCGGGGAGCTGTTTTTT. Protein sequence: CASSLAAGARTGELFF.

The chain recombines TRBV5-1 with TRBJ2-2; TRBD1 is a possible D gene (5 bases). The CDR3 is made up of 16 amino acids. The germline gives CDR1 SGHRS, CDR2 YFSETQ. The V gene lost 0 bases and the J gene lost 6 bases, with 15 bases spanning the gap. The CDR3 spells CASSLAWLQVSGELFF. Here the CDR3 DNA reads TGCGCCAGCAGCTTGGCCTGGTTACAGGTTTCCGGGGAGCTGTTTTTT.

This rearrangement joins TRBV6-5 to TRBJ1-1; D is unresolved. The CDR3 extends over 12 amino acids. Germline V gene data show CDR1 as MNHEY and CDR2 as SVGAGI. V was clipped by 5 bases and J by 2 bases, with 6 bases between them. CDR3 protein: CASSRSNTEAFF. Here the CDR3 DNA reads TGTGCCAGCAGTCGCTCTAACACTGAAGCTTTCTTT.

This clonotype was detected many times. The chain carries TRBV7-6 and TRBJ2-3; D is uncertain. Deletions cut 6 bases from V and 0 bases from J, with 10 bases between. Germline assignment: CDR1 SGHVS and CDR2 FNYEAQ. The CDR3 covers 14 residues. The CDR3 nucleotides read TGTGCCAGCAGTCCGGCGCTCAGCACAGATACGCAGTATTTT. Encoded protein: CASSPALSTDTQYF.

In this sample, this clonotype turned up many times. The chain couples TRBV29-1 to TRBJ2-3, with 7 bases matching TRBD2. CDR1 and CDR2 (germline): SQVTM, ANQGSEA. V lost 4 bases, J lost 1 base, and 5 bases stayed unmatched. The CDR3 has 14 amino acids. Here the CDR3 reads CSVVGGRGTDTQYF. The CDR3 DNA is TGCAGCGTTGTCGGCGGGAGAGGCACAGATACGCAGTATTTT.

The chain employs TRBV12-5 and TRBJ2-2; D gene uncertain. The CDR3 loop spans 14 amino acids. CDR1 and CDR2 (germline): LGHNT, FRNRAP. With 6 bases removed from V and 5 bases from J, the gap between germline ends came to 13 bases. CDR3 nucleotides: TGTGCTAGTGGCCCGAGTGGTCGGACCGGGGAGCTGTTTTTT. This encodes CASGPSGRTGELFF.

This clonotype has more than one count but fewer than ten. The CDR3: CASSYRLNNEQFF. The CDR3 region has the DNA TGTGCCAGCAGTTACCGGCTTAACAATGAGCAGTTCTTC. The V gene is TRBV6-2 or TRBV6-3, the J gene TRBJ2-1; no firm D call. The CDR3 has 13 amino acids. Trimming pared 2 bases from V and 5 bases from J, leaving 7 bases between. Germline CDR1 is MNHEY and CDR2 is SVGEGT.

This clonotype has a count of ten or more. The rearrangement joins TRBV27 to TRBJ2-1, with D perhaps matching TRBD1 (5 bases). The CDR3 length is 14 residues. V was trimmed by 3 bases and J by 5 bases, leaving 11 bases between them. Germline V lookup: CDR1 MNHEY, CDR2 SMNVEV (reference sequence). DNA of the CDR3: TGTGCCAGCAGTTTTAATGACAGAAACAATGAGCAGTTCTTC. This sequence encodes CASSFNDRNNEQFF.

The table lists this clonotype with many counts. J is TRBJ2-2 and V is TRBV29-1; the D is unclear. With 0 bases removed from V and 0 bases from J, the gap between germline ends came to 5 bases. The CDR3 contains 14 residues. CDR1 and CDR2 (germline): SQVTM, ANQGSEA. The CDR3 DNA reads TGCAGCGTTGAAGACCCGTCGAACACCGGGGAGCTGTTTTTT. It encodes CSVEDPSNTGELFF.

This clonotype came up a few times. The V gene is TRBV4-1, the J gene TRBJ2-5; D is possibly TRBD2 (7 bases). CDR1 is MGHRA and CDR2 is YSYEKL in the germline V gene. V gave up 5 bases and J gave up 5 bases, with 15 bases separating them. There are 14 residues in the CDR3. The CDR3: CASSNTGRGETQYF. The CDR3, as DNA: TGCGCCAGCAGCAACACAGGGCGGGGGGAGACCCAGTACTTC.

Many counts were recorded for this clonotype. The chain uses TRBV24-1 and TRBJ2-3; D is unresolved. Trimming took 3 bases from V and 6 from J, leaving 6 bases between them. There are 12 residues in the CDR3. Germline V CDR1 and CDR2: KGHDR, SFDVKD. The DNA for the CDR3 is TGTGCCACCAGTGATAAGAGGGATACGCAGTATTTT. This sequence encodes CATSDKRDTQYF.

This clonotype was picked up many times. The rearrangement joins TRBV27 to TRBJ2-1, with TRBD2 as a possible D gene (5 bases). The germline V gene has CDR1 MNHEY and CDR2 SMNVEV (reference sequence). Trimming stripped 6 bases from V and 5 bases from J, with 11 bases between. The CDR3 has 13 residues. The DNA of the CDR3 is TGTGCCAGCAGCTCGGACTTGGACAATGAGCAGTTCTTC. Protein: CASSSDLDNEQFF.

Many counts were recorded for this clonotype. The V and J genes are TRBV29-1 and TRBJ2-1, with a tentative D call TRBD2 (6 bases). Germline V gene sequence: CDR1 SQVTM, CDR2 ANQGSEA. Trimming pared 5 bases from V and 10 bases from J, leaving 9 bases between. This CDR3 spans 10 amino acids. Here the CDR3 reads CSVWEVEQFF. CDR3 DNA: TGCAGCGTTTGGGAGGTAGAGCAGTTCTTC.